These 24 T cell receptor beta chains were all obtained from the same sample, sequenced in a study of cytomegalovirus exposure and HLA in healthy donors. It was with 60 Vbeta and 13 Jbeta primers that the PCR ran. The data were produced by immunoSEQ multiplex PCR, yet TCRdb's version contains in-frame clones alone and is incomplete. The sample contains about 130,000 clones, about 80% of which appear only once. The sample comprised PBMCs. Receptors originate from a man aged 25-40 years in good health and CMV-seronegative.

In regard to this clone: Additional DNA sequences in this sample encode the identical CDR3. The CDR3 bases are TGCAGCGTTCGGCTACTAGCGGGAAGCTACGAGCAGTACTTC. Its protein is CSVRLLAGSYEQYF. This chain joins TRBV29-1 and TRBJ2-7, with 10 bases that match TRBD2. Looked up from germline, CDR1 is SQVTM and CDR2 is ANQGSEA. The CDR3 sequence is 14 residues long. V lost 5 bases and J lost 3; bases outside the gene matches: 7.

The V gene is TRBV27, the J gene TRBJ1-2; no definite D call. The CDR3 covers 13 residues. Looked up from germline, CDR1 is MNHEY and CDR2 is SMNVEV (reference sequence). V was pared by 7 bases and J by 6 bases, with 15 bases between. CDR3 region: CASTVGPGNGYTF. The CDR3 DNA sequence: TGTGCCAGCACCGTCGGCCCGGGTAATGGCTACACCTTC.

About this clone itself: Other DNA variants within this sample encode the same CDR3. This chain uses TRBV27 with TRBJ1-5; maybe TRBD1 (6 bases). V was pared by 3 bases and J by 4 bases, with 7 bases between. CDR1 is MNHEY and CDR2 is SMNVEV in the germline V gene (reference sequence). This CDR3 has 13 residues. The CDR3 loop reads CASSFRGNQPQHF. CDR3 sequence (DNA): TGTGCCAGCAGTTTTAGGGGGAATCAGCCCCAGCATTTT.

The rearrangement links TRBV6-1 to TRBJ1-2, with D perhaps matching TRBD1 (6 bases). Trimming took off 2 bases at V and 2 bases at J, with 15 bases between the two ends. CDR3 size: 16 residues. CDR1 MNHNS and CDR2 SASEGT come from the germline V gene. The CDR3 sequence is CASSEPGGRGNYGYTF. CDR3 coding DNA: TGTGCCAGCAGTGAACCGGGGGGCAGGGGAAACTATGGCTACACCTTC.

The J gene is TRBJ2-3, the V gene TRBV5-6, with 9 bases lining up with TRBD2. Per the germline V gene, CDR1 is SGHDT and CDR2 is YYEEEE. The CDR3 runs to 16 residues. V lost 2 bases and J lost 2; bases outside the gene matches: 6. The CDR3 DNA reads TGTGCCAGCAGCTTCGCTAGCGGGACTTACACAGATACGCAGTATTTT. It specifies CASSFASGTYTDTQYF. Complete variable domain (other parts from reference TRBV5-6 and TRBJ2-3): DAGVTQSPTHLIKTRGQQVTLRCSPKSGHDTVSWYQQALGQGPQFIFQYYEEEERQRGNFPDRFSGHQFPNYSSELNVNALLLGDSALYLCASSFASGTYTDTQYFGPGTRLTVL.

The rearrangement joins TRBV11-3 to TRBJ1-1; D is possibly TRBD1 (5 bases). CDR1 is SGHNT and CDR2 is YENEEA in the germline V gene. V gave up 5 bases and J gave up 5 bases, with 9 bases separating them. The CDR3 runs 12 residues. The CDR3 coding sequence is TGTGCCAGCAGCCTCCGGGGGACTGAAGCTTTCTTT. It yields the protein CASSLRGTEAFF.

The table lists this clone with a few counts. V and J are TRBV10-3 and TRBJ2-1; a weak D match, TRBD2 (7 bases). Germline V CDR1 and CDR2: ENHRY, SYGVKD. The CDR3 is 15 residues long. Trimming took 6 bases from V and 2 from J, leaving 14 bases between them. The DNA of the CDR3 is TGTGCCATCAGCCCGGGGGGCGGAACCTACAATGAGCAGTTCTTC. Amino acid sequence: CAISPGGGTYNEQFF.

The chain joins TRBV6-5 to TRBJ1-1, with a tentative D call TRBD1 (5 bases). Per the germline V gene, CDR1 is MNHEY and CDR2 is SVGAGI. Trimming left V 7 bases short and J 1 base short, with 16 bases between. The CDR3 spans 15 residues. In DNA form, the CDR3 reads TGTGCCAGCACCGAAGCGACAGCAGAGAACACTGAAGCTTTCTTT. This encodes CASTEATAENTEAFF.

The V call is TRBV6-5, the J call TRBJ2-7, with 8 bases identical to TRBD1. The CDR3 consists of 13 residues. CDR1 MNHEY and CDR2 SVGAGI come from the germline V gene. V shed 0 bases, J shed 6 bases, and the junction held 1 base outside the gene matches. The CDR3 region has the DNA TGTGCCAGCAGTTACTCCGGGACAGGCGAGCAGTACTTC. Protein product: CASSYSGTGEQYF.

This clone was seen only a few times. The rearrangement uses TRBV5-1 and TRBJ1-4, with 8 bases identical to TRBD1. Per germline, CDR1 SGHRS and CDR2 YFSETQ. Unmatched junction bases numbered 7, after V lost 0 bases and J lost 6 bases. CDR3 length equals 16 residues. The DNA for the CDR3 is TGCGCCAGCAGCTTGGATCAGGGGGCGCCCGATGAAAAACTGTTTTTT. Its protein product is CASSLDQGAPDEKLFF.

The chain combines TRBV9 with TRBJ1-5, with D hard to call. V was trimmed by 4 bases and J by 3 bases, leaving 8 bases between them. Germline V lookup: CDR1 SGDLS, CDR2 YYNGEE. The CDR3 runs to 13 residues. CDR3 residues: CASSPSLNQPQHF. CDR3 DNA sequence: TGTGCCAGCAGCCCTAGCCTCAATCAGCCCCAGCATTTT. The full variable domain, with the rest looked up from reference TRBV9 and TRBJ1-5, is DSGVTQTPKHLITATGQRVTLRCSPRSGDLSVYWYQQSLDQGLQFLIQYYNGEERAKGNILERFSAQQFPDLHSELNLSSLELGDSALYFCASSPSLNQPQHFGDGTRLSIL.

This chain links TRBV7-9 with TRBJ2-1; TRBD2 matches 10 bases. The CDR3 sequence is 15 residues long. V was clipped by 5 bases and J by 6 bases; unmatched bases: 7. The V gene's germline CDR1 is SEHNR and CDR2 FQNEAQ (reference sequence). CDR3 protein: CASSPPSGGPNEQFF. The CDR3 coding sequence is TGTGCCAGCAGCCCCCCTAGCGGGGGACCCAATGAGCAGTTCTTC.

The chain employs TRBV29-1 and TRBJ2-1, with TRBD2 identical over 14 bases. CDR1 and CDR2 (germline): SQVTM, ANQGSEA. J lost 9 bases, V lost 3 bases, and 4 bases had no gene match. The CDR3 spans 14 residues. The CDR3, as DNA: TGCAGCGTTGACGGGACTAGCGGGAGTTTTGAGCAGTTCTTC. As protein: CSVDGTSGSFEQFF.

The chain has TRBV5-6 and TRBJ2-7; D remains ambiguous. The V gene's germline CDR1 is SGHDT and CDR2 YYEEEE. The CDR3 totals 13 residues. V lost 0 bases, J lost 0 bases, and 4 bases lay in between. The CDR3 nucleotides are TGTGCCAGCAGCTTGGTCAGCTCCTACGAGCAGTACTTC. Its translation is CASSLVSSYEQYF.

This rearrangement joins TRBV28 to TRBJ2-2, with 7 bases fitting TRBD1. The CDR3 runs 15 residues. J was trimmed by 2 bases and V by 5 bases; bases with no gene match: 5. Germline values: CDR1 MDHEN, CDR2 SYDVKM. CDR3 residues: CASSPRDSNTGELFF. The CDR3 DNA follows: TGTGCCAGCAGTCCGAGGGACAGTAACACCGGGGAGCTGTTTTTT.

The table lists this clone with a few counts. V and J are TRBV6-1 and TRBJ2-2; 8 bases are shared with TRBD1. V lost 1 base to trimming and J lost 8 bases; unmatched junction nucleotides: 9. Germline loops: CDR1 MNHNS, CDR2 SASEGT. This CDR3 spans 16 amino acids. CDR3 residues: CASSEDRDRMVGELFF. The CDR3 DNA sequence: TGTGCCAGCAGTGAAGACCGGGACAGGATGGTGGGGGAGCTGTTTTTT.

The chain links TRBV4-1 to TRBJ2-5, with TRBD1 matching over 9 bases. From germline, CDR1 is MGHRA and CDR2 YSYEKL. J gave up 5 bases and V 0 bases, and 10 bases lay outside the gene matches. CDR3 length: 17 residues. As DNA, the CDR3 is TGCGCCAGCAGCCAAGATAATTGGGGGACAGGGCGCGAGACCCAGTACTTC. Protein product: CASSQDNWGTGRETQYF.

The chain recombines TRBV6-5 with TRBJ1-4; D is possibly TRBD1 (5 bases). The CDR3 covers 16 residues. Germline assignment: CDR1 MNHEY and CDR2 SVGAGI. V was cut by 0 bases and J by 0 bases, with 8 bases left in between. The CDR3 spells CASSYSDSATNEKLFF. The CDR3 DNA reads TGTGCCAGCAGTTACTCCGACAGCGCAACTAATGAAAAACTGTTTTTT.

The rearrangement uses TRBV29-1 and TRBJ2-1; TRBD2 aligns across 10 bases. Germline CDR1 and CDR2: SQVTM and ANQGSEA. The CDR3 contains 16 residues. Losses at the gene ends were 4 bases for V and 4 bases for J; bases not matched to a gene: 10. The CDR3 DNA is TGCAGCGTTGTATTCGGTAGCGGGAGGAATTACAATGAGCAGTTCTTC. This encodes CSVVFGSGRNYNEQFF.

The V gene is TRBV7-3, the J gene TRBJ1-3, with 7 bases fitting TRBD1. The germline V gene encodes CDR1 SGHTA and CDR2 FQGTGA. The CDR3 consists of 14 residues. The J segment lost 1 base and the V segment lost 5 bases, leaving 2 bases of the junction unmatched. The CDR3 region is CASSATGSGNTIYF. The CDR3 DNA reads TGTGCCAGCAGCGCGACAGGGTCTGGAAACACCATATATTTT.

By share, this clone counts as medium-sized. The chain links TRBV21-1 to TRBJ1-4. TRBV21-1 is a pseudogene segment. The CDR3 has 14 residues. Here the CDR3 reads CASSKVGLNEKLFF. CDR3 DNA: TGTGCCAGCAGCAAAGTGGGACTGAATGAAAAACTGTTTTTT.

This chain connects TRBV2 to TRBJ2-7, with 7 positions matching TRBD2. This CDR3 has 15 amino acids. The J segment lost 4 bases and the V segment lost 3 bases, leaving 9 bases of the junction unmatched. CDR1 and CDR2 from the germline V gene are SNHLY and FYNNEI. CDR3 protein: CASSDPRLAEYEQYF. The CDR3 DNA reads as TGTGCCAGCAGTGACCCCCGGCTAGCGGAGTACGAGCAGTACTTC.

The chain uses TRBV7-2 and TRBJ1-2; 10 bases align to TRBD1. This CDR3 is 13 amino acids long. CDR1 and CDR2 (germline): SGHTA, FQGNSA. With 5 bases clipped from V and 7 bases from J, the junction kept 4 bases outside the gene matches. The CDR3 sequence is CASSGTGESGYTF. As DNA, the CDR3 is TGTGCCAGCAGCGGGACAGGGGAAAGTGGCTACACCTTC. The full variable domain, rest sourced from reference TRBV7-2 and TRBJ1-2, is GAGVSQSPSNKVTEKGKDVELRCDPISGHTALYWYRQSLGQGLEFLIYFQGNSAPDKSGLPSDRFSAERTGGSVSTLTIQRTQQEDSAVYLCASSGTGESGYTFGSGTRLTVV.

V usage is TRBV19 and J usage is TRBJ1-5; TRBD1 aligns across 7 bases. V gave up 5 bases and J gave up 6 bases; unmatched junction bases: 7. Germline loops: CDR1 LNHDA, CDR2 SQIVND (reference sequence). The CDR3 contains 14 residues. CDR3 DNA: TGTGCCAGTAGTCCAGGGGGAGTTGGTCAGCCCCAGCATTTT. It codes for CASSPGGVGQPQHF.